What follows describes a single TCR beta chain. As yet, its antigen is unknown. Other DNA sequences from this sample encode an identical CDR3 as well. With 60 Vbeta and 13 Jbeta primers, the PCR was carried out. Clones were read by immunoSEQ multiplex PCR, and TCRdb kept only the in-frame ones, dropping some. The table shows under 150,000 clones, with more than 70% occurring only once. The source of the sample is a study of cytomegalovirus exposure and HLA in healthy donors. CDR1 is SGHRS and CDR2 is YFSETQ in the germline V gene. The CDR3 covers 14 residues. V was shortened by 2 bases and J by 2 bases, with 10 bases between the two germline ends. General study findings and limits: Previously analyzed data showed that most TCR beta V segments were productive at a frequency of about 90% or about 30%. The study designated over 150 TCR beta chains cytomegalovirus-associated.

The sequence derives from a human donor in good health. The source material was PBMCs. The V gene is TRBV5-1, the J gene TRBJ1-2, with a possible D match to TRBD1 (6 bases). The CDR3 reads CASSLGQGNYGYTF. CDR3 bases: TGCGCCAGCAGCTTAGGGCAGGGGAACTATGGCTACACCTTC.